A single sample gave rise to the 31 T cell receptor beta chains below, sequenced in a study of cytomegalovirus exposure and HLA in healthy donors. The PCR was carried out with 60 Vbeta primers and 13 Jbeta primers. The protocol was immunoSEQ multiplex PCR, while the TCRdb copy is restricted to in-frame clones and leaves out a portion. The listing records under 75,000 clones. Sequenced: PBMCs. The origin of the receptors is a female donor in good health and CMV-seropositive.

The CDR3 bases are TGTGCCAGCAGTGAGGTCTACACAGATACGCAGTATTTT. It is translated as CASSEVYTDTQYF. The gene calls are TRBV6-4 and TRBJ2-3; D is uncertain. V lost 3 bases and J lost 2, with 6 bases in between. This CDR3 has 13 amino acids. Germline CDR1 is MRHNA and CDR2 is SNTAGT.

The chain employs TRBV28 and TRBJ2-1; no definite D call. The CDR3 covers 13 residues. V dropped 6 bases and J dropped 3 bases, with 9 bases sitting between them. Germline values: CDR1 MDHEN, CDR2 SYDVKM. CDR3 nucleotide sequence: TGTGCCAGCAGACTCGACATCTACAATGAGCAGTTCTTC. Its translation: CASRLDIYNEQFF.

The CDR3 region is CASSLNTGGETQYF. The CDR3, as DNA: TGTGCCAGCAGCTTAAACACGGGTGGAGAGACCCAGTACTTC. This sequence joins TRBV7-2 and TRBJ2-5; D gene uncertain. The CDR3 consists of 14 residues. Germline-derived CDR1 and CDR2 are SGHTA and FQGNSA. The ends were cut back, 2 bases at V and 4 bases at J, with 11 bases in the middle.

This chain links TRBV5-6 with TRBJ1-4, with 8 bases that match TRBD1. The CDR3 contains 16 residues. The V and J ends lost 0 bases and 5 bases, in that order; junction bases with no gene match: 6. The germline V gene has CDR1 SGHDT and CDR2 YYEEEE. The CDR3 sequence: CASSLGGQGENEKLFF. In DNA form, the CDR3 reads TGTGCCAGCAGCTTGGGCGGACAGGGTGAGAATGAAAAACTGTTTTTT.

V is TRBV9 and J is TRBJ1-1; TRBD1 is a possible D gene (6 bases). This CDR3 contains 14 residues. V was cut by 2 bases and J by 4 bases, with 12 bases left in between. Germline values: CDR1 SGDLS, CDR2 YYNGEE. CDR3 loop: CASSVGGARTEAFF. CDR3 in DNA: TGTGCCAGCAGCGTCGGGGGGGCCCGCACTGAAGCTTTCTTT. Filled out from reference TRBV9 and TRBJ1-1, the complete variable domain reads DSGVTQTPKHLITATGQRVTLRCSPRSGDLSVYWYQQSLDQGLQFLIQYYNGEERAKGNILERFSAQQFPDLHSELNLSSLELGDSALYFCASSVGGARTEAFFGQGTRLTVV.

The CDR3 DNA sequence: TGTGCCTGGAGTGGCGGTCATATCAGCGGGAGATTGCCTAGCACAGATACGCAGTATTTT. Amino acids: CAWSGGHISGRLPSTDTQYF. This chain connects TRBV30 to TRBJ2-3; TRBD2 matches at 8 bases. Per germline, CDR1 GTSNPN and CDR2 SVGIG (reference sequence). V shed 1 base and J 0 bases; nucleotides not matched to a gene: 18. The CDR3 consists of 20 residues.

The chain couples TRBV4-2 to TRBJ2-1, with a weak D call TRBD2 (6 bases). V was clipped by 4 bases and J by 5 bases, with 30 bases between them. The CDR3 spans 20 residues. Germline CDR1 reads LGHNA; CDR2 reads YNFKEQ. The CDR3 is CASSPLRTTQASSQDNEQFF. The CDR3 bases are TGTGCCAGCAGCCCCCTTAGGACTACCCAAGCATCATCGCAGGACAATGAGCAGTTCTTC.

This chain uses TRBV9 with TRBJ2-5; TRBD1 matches 7 bases. CDR3 length equals 16 residues. Trimming cost V 0 bases and J 4 bases; bases outside gene matches: 9. The germline V gene has CDR1 SGDLS and CDR2 YYNGEE. CDR3 in DNA: TGTGCCAGCAGCGTAGTGCAGGGGGTCGCCCCAGAGACCCAGTACTTC. Translating gives CASSVVQGVAPETQYF.

The chain employs TRBV7-2 and TRBJ1-4; a weak D match, TRBD1 (6 bases). CDR3 size: 15 residues. The germline V gene encodes CDR1 SGHTA and CDR2 FQGNSA. V was cut by 1 base and J by 7 bases, with 13 bases left in between. Here the CDR3 reads CASSLGGGQVEKLFF. The CDR3 DNA is TGTGCCAGCAGCTTAGGCGGGGGGCAGGTTGAAAAACTGTTTTTT.

The chain joins TRBV19 to TRBJ1-3; D call uncertain. V gave up 9 bases and J gave up 2 bases, with 8 bases separating them. In germline, CDR1 is LNHDA, CDR2 SQIVND (reference sequence). The CDR3 runs 12 residues. Here the CDR3 reads CASRRAGNTIYF. CDR3 in DNA: TGTGCCAGCCGTCGGGCTGGAAACACCATATATTTT.

This sequence joins TRBV13 and TRBJ2-3; no firm D call. V was pared by 0 bases and J by 4 bases, with 11 bases between. The CDR3 is 15 amino acids. The germline CDR1 and CDR2 sequences are PRHDT and FYEKMQ (reference sequence). Written as DNA, the CDR3 is TGTGCCAGCAGCTTAGGACATGAGGTCCCAGATACGCAGTATTTT. Amino acids: CASSLGHEVPDTQYF.

The V gene is TRBV19, the J gene TRBJ1-1, with D uncertain. V was trimmed by 5 bases and J by 7 bases, leaving 26 bases between them. The CDR3 length is 17 residues. The germline CDR1 and CDR2 sequences are LNHDA and SQIVND (reference sequence). In DNA form, the CDR3 reads TGTGCCAGTAGTTCACTCCCAGGCCTAGGGAGCAAAAGTGAAGCTTTCTTT. Translation gives CASSSLPGLGSKSEAFF. The full variable domain, completed using reference TRBV19 and TRBJ1-1, is DGGITQSPKYLFRKEGQNVTLSCEQNLNHDAMYWYRQDPGQGLRLIYYSQIVNDFQKGDIAEGYSVSREKKESFPLTVTSAQKNPTAFYLCASSSLPGLGSKSEAFFGQGTRLTVV.

This sequence joins TRBV9 and TRBJ2-7; 10 bases map to TRBD1. There are 18 residues in the CDR3. Germline V gene data show CDR1 as SGDLS and CDR2 as YYNGEE. V dropped 4 bases and J dropped 3; count of bases not matched to a gene: 16. The CDR3 reads CASSSSPGTGAEIYEQYF. The CDR3 region has the DNA TGTGCCAGCAGCTCCAGTCCCGGGACAGGGGCCGAGATCTACGAGCAGTACTTC.

The gene calls are TRBV11-2 and TRBJ1-1; D uncertain. With 7 bases removed from V and 3 bases from J, the gap between germline ends came to 18 bases. This CDR3 region has 15 residues. Germline V gene lookup returns CDR1 SGHAT and CDR2 FQNNGV. CDR3 in DNA: TGTGCCAGCACCAAAACGACTCGGGGAGACACTGAAGCTTTCTTT. The encoded protein is CASTKTTRGDTEAFF.

The CDR3 here is CASSADRAAEAFF. CDR3 sequence (DNA): TGTGCCAGCTCAGCGGACAGGGCCGCTGAAGCTTTCTTT. The chain has TRBV18 and TRBJ1-1, with 8 bases fitting TRBD1. The V segment lost 5 bases and the J segment 6 bases; nucleotides outside the gene matches: 5. Germline-derived CDR1 and CDR2 are KGHSH and LQKENI. The CDR3 extends over 13 amino acids.

The rearrangement uses TRBV28 and TRBJ2-7; tentative D call: TRBD1 (6 bases). Germline V gives CDR1 MDHEN, CDR2 SYDVKM. Trimming removed 8 bases from V and 2 bases from J, with 13 bases in between. The CDR3 runs to 13 residues. CDR3 in amino acids: CASCLGQTYEQYF. In DNA form, the CDR3 reads TGTGCCAGCTGCCTTGGACAGACCTACGAGCAGTACTTC.

V gene TRBV7-3 combines with J gene TRBJ1-1, with D hard to call. Germline V lookup: CDR1 SGHTA, CDR2 FQGTGA. The CDR3 loop spans 15 amino acids. V was cut by 2 bases and J by 0 bases, with 10 bases left in between. Here the CDR3 reads CASSLEASLNTEAFF. DNA for the CDR3: TGTGCCAGCAGCTTAGAGGCCAGCCTGAACACTGAAGCTTTCTTT.

The chain is built from TRBV7-2 and TRBJ2-1; 11 nucleotides match TRBD2. Germline-derived CDR1 and CDR2 are SGHTA and FQGNSA. The V and J ends lost 5 bases and 3 bases, in that order; junction bases with no gene match: 6. The CDR3 totals 16 residues. The CDR3 loop reads CASSQYGTSGYNEQFF. The CDR3 coding sequence is TGTGCCAGCAGCCAATACGGGACTAGCGGCTACAATGAGCAGTTCTTC.

J is TRBJ2-1 and V is TRBV10-3; 12 bases align to TRBD2. Germline CDR1 reads ENHRY; CDR2 reads SYGVKD. The trim removed 4 bases at V and 5 bases at J, leaving 3 bases unmatched. This CDR3 has 15 residues. CDR3 sequence: CAISGTSGRNNEQFF. The CDR3 DNA sequence: TGTGCCATCAGTGGTACTAGCGGGAGGAACAATGAGCAGTTCTTC.

This chain uses TRBV7-8 with TRBJ2-7; 10 nucleotides align to TRBD2. V lost 6 bases to trimming and J lost 3 bases; unmatched junction nucleotides: 5. Germline CDR1 SGHVS, CDR2 FQNEAQ. The CDR3 length is 14 residues. The CDR3 here is CASRRTSGLYEQYF. The CDR3 region has the DNA TGTGCCAGCAGACGGACTAGCGGACTCTACGAGCAGTACTTC.

The chain is built from TRBV28 and TRBJ1-1, with TRBD1 matching over 9 bases. The CDR3 consists of 17 residues. After removal of 5 bases from V and 5 bases from J, the junction contained 15 bases not matched to a gene. Germline assignment: CDR1 MDHEN and CDR2 SYDVKM. For the CDR3, the DNA is TGTGCCAGCAGTGGACCAGCCAAACAGGGGGCCGTAACTGAAGCTTTCTTT. It codes for CASSGPAKQGAVTEAFF.

The rearrangement links TRBV11-2 to TRBJ2-7, with 8 bases matching TRBD2. The germline V gene encodes CDR1 SGHAT and CDR2 FQNNGV. V gave up 5 bases and J gave up 12 bases; unmatched junction bases: 15. This CDR3 contains 14 residues. CDR3 coding DNA: TGTGCCAGCAGCCCCCCTTTTCCCGGGGGGGGCGGGTACTTC. Residues: CASSPPFPGGGGYF.

The rearrangement joins TRBV5-4 to TRBJ2-3; the match to TRBD2 covers 7 bases. Germline V gives CDR1 SGHNT, CDR2 YYREEE (reference sequence). V dropped 4 bases and J dropped 3; count of bases not matched to a gene: 5. This CDR3 is 14 amino acids long. Here the CDR3 DNA reads TGTGCCAGCAGCACAGGACTAGGGACAGATACGCAGTATTTT. Translation: CASSTGLGTDTQYF.

The rearrangement links TRBV28 to TRBJ1-1; D not resolved. CDR1 is MDHEN and CDR2 is SYDVKM in the germline V gene. Trimming took off 2 bases at V and 4 bases at J, with 8 bases between the two ends. The CDR3 contains 13 residues. This CDR3 is CASSLLGFTEAFF. The CDR3 region has the DNA TGTGCCAGCAGTTTACTGGGCTTCACTGAAGCTTTCTTT. The full variable domain, with the rest looked up from reference TRBV28 and TRBJ1-1, is DVKVTQSSRYLVKRTGEKVFLECVQDMDHENMFWYRQDPGLGLRLIYFSYDVKMKEKGDIPEGYSVSREKKERFSLILESASTNQTSMYLCASSLLGFTEAFFGQGTRLTVV.

The genes are TRBV18 and TRBJ1-5; D possibly corresponds to TRBD1 (6 bases). CDR1 and CDR2 from the germline V gene are KGHSH and LQKENI. V lost 6 bases to trimming and J lost 6 bases, with 15 bases between them. The CDR3 covers 14 residues. The CDR3 protein is CASSLGTSAQPQHF. In DNA form, the CDR3 reads TGTGCCAGCTCGCTCGGGACATCTGCTCAGCCCCAGCATTTT.

V usage is TRBV4-3 and J usage is TRBJ2-1, with TRBD2 identical over 9 bases. The V segment lost 0 bases and the J segment 8 bases; nucleotides outside the gene matches: 8. Germline CDR1 LGHNA, CDR2 YSLEER. CDR3 size: 16 residues. The CDR3 DNA follows: TGCGCCAGCAGCCAAGACGGGGCGGGAGGGCCCGATGAGCAGTTCTTC. Translated, it gives CASSQDGAGGPDEQFF.

The gene calls are TRBV7-6 and TRBJ2-7, with D maybe TRBD1 (6 bases). Germline values: CDR1 SGHVS, CDR2 FNYEAQ. The CDR3 covers 15 residues. V lost 1 base to trimming and J lost 0 bases, with 10 bases between them. CDR3 DNA: TGTGCCAGCAGCTTAGATGGGACACCCTCCTACGAGCAGTACTTC. Protein sequence: CASSLDGTPSYEQYF.

The chain recombines TRBV28 with TRBJ2-5, with 7 bases matching TRBD2. V trimming: 2 bases; J trimming: 6 bases; junction bases outside the gene matches: 6. The CDR3 spans 14 residues. The germline V gene has CDR1 MDHEN and CDR2 SYDVKM. CDR3 nucleotide sequence: TGTGCCAGCAGTTTAGCGGGAGTACGTAAGACCCAGTACTTC. It codes for CASSLAGVRKTQYF.

V and J are TRBV5-4 and TRBJ2-7; 7 positions agree with TRBD1. Trimming at V came to 6 bases and at J to 0 bases, leaving 3 bases not matched to a gene. In germline, CDR1 is SGHNT, CDR2 YYREEE (reference sequence). The CDR3 covers 13 residues. CDR3 sequence: CASKDRSSYEQYF. In DNA, the CDR3 is TGTGCCAGCAAGGACAGGAGCTCCTACGAGCAGTACTTC.

The DNA for the CDR3 is TGTGCCATCAGTGAGGGGGGACAGGGGAACACTGAAGCTTTCTTT. Translating it yields CAISEGGQGNTEAFF. The chain has TRBV10-3 and TRBJ1-1; 9 nucleotides agree with TRBD1. The germline V gene encodes CDR1 ENHRY and CDR2 SYGVKD. The V and J ends lost 2 bases and 1 base, in that order; junction bases with no gene match: 2. This CDR3 spans 15 amino acids.

Concerning this clone: Other DNA sequences of this sample code for an identical CDR3. This chain uses TRBV4-3 with TRBJ1-2; D is perhaps TRBD1 (6 bases). V was trimmed by 0 bases and J by 2 bases, leaving 7 bases between them. The CDR3 loop spans 14 amino acids. Germline loops: CDR1 LGHNA, CDR2 YSLEER. The CDR3 bases are TGCGCCAGCAGCCAAGACAGGGGAAACTATGGCTACACCTTC. The encoded protein is CASSQDRGNYGYTF.